These 13 T cell receptor beta chains were all obtained from the same sample, sequenced in a study of shared clonotypes between healthy human individuals. Assay used: immunoSEQ multiplex PCR; TCRdb lists only in-frame clones, some missing. The table lists roughly 2,300,000 clones, just under 95% of them singletons, with 0.37% in the top ten. Material: naive CD4+ T cells from PBMCs. This sample's subset: CD45RA+ positively selected. The receptor source for this set is a man aged 18 to 30 in good health. Some clones in this sample may be carry-over from other donors' samples.

The gene calls are TRBV7-2 and TRBJ2-1; D is possibly TRBD1 (7 bases). Looked up from germline, CDR1 is SGHTA and CDR2 is FQGNSA. The CDR3 totals 14 residues. Deletions cut 1 base from V and 15 bases from J, with 19 bases between. The CDR3 protein is CASSLEPGGGVTFF. The CDR3, as DNA: TGTGCCAGCAGCTTAGAGCCAGGGGGAGGAGTGACGTTCTTC.

The chain uses TRBV4-1 and TRBJ2-3, with TRBD2 matching over 13 bases. CDR1 and CDR2 (germline): MGHRA, YSYEKL. J gave up 4 bases and V 0 bases, and 4 bases lay outside the gene matches. The CDR3 totals 17 residues. The CDR3 sequence: CASSQERTSGSSDTQYF. The CDR3 nucleotides read TGCGCCAGCAGCCAAGAGAGGACTAGCGGGAGTTCAGATACGCAGTATTTT.

This clone has a single count. The V and J genes are TRBV6-5 and TRBJ2-1; TRBD2 agrees at 7 bases. Germline V gives CDR1 MNHEY, CDR2 SVGAGI. V lost 6 bases and J lost 3; bases outside the gene matches: 5. The CDR3 is 14 residues long. The CDR3 sequence is CASRPGGSYNEQFF. The CDR3 bases are TGTGCCAGCAGGCCCGGCGGGAGCTACAATGAGCAGTTCTTC.

This chain uses TRBV7-3 with TRBJ2-3; TRBD1 might be the D (5 bases). The CDR3 spans 15 residues. In germline, CDR1 is SGHTA, CDR2 FQGTGA. Between the trimmed V and J ends, which lost 6 bases and 2 bases, there was a span of 15 bases. The CDR3 loop is CASRTRGYSTDTQYF. The CDR3, as DNA: TGTGCCAGCAGAACAAGGGGCTATTCCACAGATACGCAGTATTTT.

CDR3 in DNA: TGTGCCAGCAACCGGTGGGGGGTTGAGCAGTTCTTC. Protein sequence: CASNRWGVEQFF. V is TRBV7-9 and J is TRBJ2-1, with a weak D call TRBD2 (6 bases). Trimming removed 7 bases at V and 9 bases at J, with 13 bases between. Germline loops: CDR1 SEHNR, CDR2 FQNEAQ (reference sequence). This CDR3 region has 12 residues.

This chain links TRBV9 with TRBJ2-7; D gene ambiguous. This CDR3 region has 13 residues. The germline V and J ends were trimmed by 6 bases and 5 bases, with 15 bases remaining between them. Germline values: CDR1 SGDLS, CDR2 YYNGEE. CDR3: CASTHGVGNEQYF. CDR3 nucleotide sequence: TGTGCCAGCACCCACGGCGTAGGGAACGAGCAGTACTTC.

The chain combines TRBV5-1 with TRBJ2-5; TRBD1 aligns across 7 bases. Germline V CDR1 and CDR2: SGHRS, YFSETQ. CDR3 length equals 13 residues. The J segment lost 4 bases and the V segment lost 4 bases, leaving 4 bases of the junction unmatched. The CDR3 loop is CASSRTGPETQYF. The CDR3 region has the DNA TGCGCCAGCAGCCGGACAGGTCCAGAGACCCAGTACTTC. The full variable domain, rest sourced from reference TRBV5-1 and TRBJ2-5, is KAGVTQTPRYLIKTRGQQVTLSCSPISGHRSVSWYQQTPGQGLQFLFEYFSETQRNKGNFPGRFSGRQFSNSRSEMNVSTLELGDSALYLCASSRTGPETQYFGPGTRLLVL.

V usage is TRBV7-2 and J usage is TRBJ2-1; D may be TRBD1 (5 bases). Deletions cut 3 bases from V and 9 bases from J, with 15 bases between. The length of the CDR3 is 14 residues. From germline, CDR1 is SGHTA and CDR2 FQGNSA. DNA for the CDR3: TGTGCCAGCAGCTTCTTAGGGGCATCCCTTGAGCAGTTCTTC. It codes for CASSFLGASLEQFF.

The chain links TRBV7-2 to TRBJ2-5; perhaps TRBD2 as D (5 bases). CDR1 and CDR2 from the germline V gene are SGHTA and FQGNSA. Between the trimmed V and J ends, which lost 4 bases and 7 bases, there was a span of 7 bases. CDR3 length equals 11 residues. The CDR3 here is CASSSTTTQYF. For the CDR3, the DNA is TGTGCCAGCAGCTCGACTACGACCCAGTACTTC.

CDR3 region: CASSTGSMIYEQYF. The CDR3 DNA sequence: TGTGCCAGCAGTACAGGGAGTATGATCTACGAGCAGTACTTC. The chain has TRBV28 and TRBJ2-7, with D perhaps matching TRBD1 (6 bases). V was trimmed by 5 bases and J by 3 bases, leaving 14 bases between them. The CDR3 consists of 14 residues. Per the germline V gene, CDR1 is MDHEN and CDR2 is SYDVKM.

The chain links TRBV18 to TRBJ2-5; D unclear. The CDR3 contains 15 residues. Trimming removed 0 bases at V and 2 bases at J, with 10 bases between. Germline V gives CDR1 KGHSH, CDR2 LQKENI. DNA for the CDR3: TGTGCCAGCTCACCACCGGGGTACTCGCAAGAGACCCAGTACTTC. Translating it yields CASSPPGYSQETQYF.

V gene TRBV7-6 combines with J gene TRBJ1-5; TRBD1 might be the D (6 bases). V was trimmed by 1 base and J by 0 bases, leaving 7 bases between them. The CDR3 is made up of 15 amino acids. The germline CDR1 and CDR2 sequences are SGHVS and FNYEAQ. The CDR3 region has the DNA TGTGCCAGCAGCTTAGGGACAGTTAGCAATCAGCCCCAGCATTTT. Its protein is CASSLGTVSNQPQHF.

V and J are TRBV10-3 and TRBJ2-7; D not resolved. The CDR3 has 12 residues. Trimming cost V 7 bases and J 2 bases, with 9 bases left between them. Per the germline V gene, CDR1 is ENHRY and CDR2 is SYGVKD. CDR3 residues: CAIITGTYEQYF. In nucleotides, the CDR3 is TGTGCCATCATAACCGGAACCTACGAGCAGTACTTC.